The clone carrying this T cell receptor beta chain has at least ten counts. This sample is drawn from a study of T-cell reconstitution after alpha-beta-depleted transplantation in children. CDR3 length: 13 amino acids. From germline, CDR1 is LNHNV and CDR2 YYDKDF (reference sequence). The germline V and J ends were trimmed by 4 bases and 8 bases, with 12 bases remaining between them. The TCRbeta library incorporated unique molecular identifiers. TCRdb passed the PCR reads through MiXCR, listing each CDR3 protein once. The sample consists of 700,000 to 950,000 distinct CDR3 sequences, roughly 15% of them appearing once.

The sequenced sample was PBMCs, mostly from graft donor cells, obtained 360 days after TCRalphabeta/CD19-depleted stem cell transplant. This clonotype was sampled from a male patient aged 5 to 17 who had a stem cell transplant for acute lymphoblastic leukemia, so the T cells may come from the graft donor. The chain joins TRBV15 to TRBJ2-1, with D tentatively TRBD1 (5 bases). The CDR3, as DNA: TGTGCCACCAGCAAATCAGGCAGGGATGAGCAGTTCTTC. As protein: CATSKSGRDEQFF. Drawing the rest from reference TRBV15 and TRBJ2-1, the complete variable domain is DAMVIQNPRYQVTQFGKPVTLSCSQTLNHNVMYWYQQKSSQAPKLLFHYYDKDFNNEADTPDNFQSRRPNTSFCFLDIRSPGLGDTAMYLCATSKSGRDEQFFGPGTRLTVL.